This T cell receptor beta chain was captured by sequencing in a study of brain T cells in children with intractable seizures. Repertoires were generated with immunoSEQ multiplex PCR, while TCRdb's copy carries only in-frame clones and drops some. The repertoire holds about 350,000 clones, with 93% as singletons. Time point: blood from clinic visit 5 months post-surgery; TSC patient then seizure free. The CDR3 runs 15 residues. V was clipped by 2 bases and J by 3 bases, with 14 bases between them. In germline, CDR1 is SGHKS, CDR2 YYEKEE (reference sequence). This clonotype was sampled from a boy younger than two with tuberous sclerosis and intractable seizures. The sample was peripheral blood, taken 4 to 5 months after surgery. This chain joins TRBV5-5 and TRBJ1-2; no firm D call. The CDR3 coding sequence is TGTGCCAGCAGCTTAGGCAGCGAAGGTTACTATGGCTACACCTTC. Its translation is CASSLGSEGYYGYTF.